Following are 9 T cell receptor beta chains from one sample sequenced in a study of identical twins. MiXCR, applied by TCRdb to the 5' RACE reads, yields one record per CDR3 protein. The sample contains some 330,000 distinct CDR3 sequences, roughly 9% of which appear only once. The specimen sequenced was naive T cells sorted from blood. The receptors here all came from a woman in her forties or fifties in good health.

The gene calls are TRBV12-5 and TRBJ2-5; 7 bases line up with TRBD2. CDR1 and CDR2 from the germline V gene are LGHNT and FRNRAP. CDR3 length: 15 residues. Losses at the gene ends were 0 bases for V and 5 bases for J; bases not matched to a gene: 6. This CDR3 is CASGLVIAGVETQYF. CDR3 DNA sequence: TGTGCTAGTGGTTTGGTAATTGCGGGAGTGGAGACCCAGTACTTC.

This clonotype was seen repeatedly, ten times or more. This rearrangement joins TRBV4-1 to TRBJ2-5; D call uncertain. This CDR3 contains 15 residues. Trimming removed 2 bases at V and 5 bases at J, with 15 bases between. Per the germline V gene, CDR1 is MGHRA and CDR2 is YSYEKL. CDR3 amino acids: CASSQFQVVRETQYF. The CDR3 DNA is TGCGCCAGCAGCCAATTCCAGGTGGTCCGGGAGACCCAGTACTTC.

V usage is TRBV5-1 and J usage is TRBJ2-1; the D gene is possibly TRBD2 (6 bases). The CDR3 runs 17 residues. Per germline, CDR1 SGHRS and CDR2 YFSETQ. Trimming removed 3 bases from V and 0 bases from J, with 16 bases in between. CDR3 protein: CASSSLARLSSYNEQFF. Here the CDR3 DNA reads TGCGCCAGCAGCTCGCTAGCGCGACTGAGCTCCTACAATGAGCAGTTCTTC.

The rearrangement uses TRBV5-1 and TRBJ2-3, with 7 bases matching TRBD2. The CDR3 has 15 amino acids. Trimming removed 2 bases from V and 1 base from J; junction bases left unmatched: 4. Germline lookup yields CDR1 SGHRS and CDR2 YFSETQ. The CDR3 loop reads CASSFGGSRTDTQYF. The CDR3 nucleotides read TGCGCCAGCAGCTTTGGCGGGAGTCGCACAGATACGCAGTATTTT.

At least ten counts were recorded for this clonotype. This rearrangement joins TRBV29-1 to TRBJ2-2; 10 positions agree with TRBD2. The CDR3 spans 13 residues. J was trimmed by 3 bases and V by 7 bases; bases with no gene match: 2. The V gene's germline CDR1 is SQVTM and CDR2 ANQGSEA. The CDR3 bases are TGCAGCGCTCTAGCGGGGGACACCGGGGAGCTGTTTTTT. Its protein is CSALAGDTGELFF.

In its sample, this clonotype was seen a few times. This chain connects TRBV5-4 to TRBJ2-2; D uncertain. Germline V gene data show CDR1 as SGHNT and CDR2 as YYREEE (reference sequence). The CDR3 contains 12 residues. The V and J ends lost 2 bases and 6 bases respectively, with 5 bases between them. The CDR3 coding sequence is TGTGCCAGCAGCTTTGTCCCCGGGGAGCTGTTTTTT. This codes for CASSFVPGELFF.

The chain has TRBV11-3 and TRBJ2-7; 12 bases are shared with TRBD2. Trimming cost V 5 bases and J 3 bases; bases outside gene matches: 5. From germline, CDR1 is SGHNT and CDR2 YENEEA. The CDR3 consists of 15 residues. The CDR3 spells CASSQGLAGIYEQYF. For the CDR3, the DNA is TGTGCCAGCAGCCAGGGACTAGCGGGTATCTACGAGCAGTACTTC.

This clonotype was detected only a few times. The chain has TRBV29-1 and TRBJ1-4; no clear D. The CDR3 extends over 14 amino acids. CDR1 SQVTM and CDR2 ANQGSEA come from the germline V gene. V dropped 6 bases and J dropped 4 bases, with 15 bases sitting between them. CDR3 loop: CSVGPGLSNEKLFF. As DNA, the CDR3 is TGCAGCGTCGGGCCCGGACTGAGTAATGAAAAACTGTTTTTT.

This clonotype turned up a few times. J is TRBJ1-2 and V is TRBV6-5; D gene ambiguous. The CDR3 loop spans 15 amino acids. Looked up from germline, CDR1 is MNHEY and CDR2 is SVGAGI. With 2 bases removed from V and 7 bases from J, the gap between germline ends came to 17 bases. The CDR3 spells CASSYASGLAGGYTF. CDR3 DNA: TGTGCCAGCAGTTACGCCTCTGGACTAGCGGGTGGCTACACCTTC.